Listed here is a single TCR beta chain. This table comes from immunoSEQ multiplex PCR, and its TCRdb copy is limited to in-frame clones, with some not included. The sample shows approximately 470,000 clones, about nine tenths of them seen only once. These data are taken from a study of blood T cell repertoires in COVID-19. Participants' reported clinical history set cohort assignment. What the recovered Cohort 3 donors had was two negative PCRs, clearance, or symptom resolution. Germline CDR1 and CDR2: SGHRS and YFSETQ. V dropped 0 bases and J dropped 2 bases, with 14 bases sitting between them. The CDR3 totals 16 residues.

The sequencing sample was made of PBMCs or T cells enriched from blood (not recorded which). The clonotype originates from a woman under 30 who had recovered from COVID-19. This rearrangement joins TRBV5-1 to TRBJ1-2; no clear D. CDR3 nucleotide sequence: TGCGCCAGCAGCTTGGAACAGACCCCCTCCAACTATGGCTACACCTTC. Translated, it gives CASSLEQTPSNYGYTF.